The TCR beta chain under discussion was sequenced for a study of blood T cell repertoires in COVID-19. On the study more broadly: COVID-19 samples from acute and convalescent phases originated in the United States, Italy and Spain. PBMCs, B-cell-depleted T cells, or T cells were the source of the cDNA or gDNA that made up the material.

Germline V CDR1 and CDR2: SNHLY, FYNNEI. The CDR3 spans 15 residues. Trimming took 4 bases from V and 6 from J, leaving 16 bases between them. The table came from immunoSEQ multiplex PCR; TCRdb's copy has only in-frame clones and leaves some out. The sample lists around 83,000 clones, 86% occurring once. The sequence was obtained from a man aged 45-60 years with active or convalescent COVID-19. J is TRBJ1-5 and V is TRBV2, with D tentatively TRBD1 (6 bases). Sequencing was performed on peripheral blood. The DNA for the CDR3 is TGTGCCAGCAGTGTCGCGCAGGGAGGGGGTCAGCCCCAGCATTTT. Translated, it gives CASSVAQGGGQPQHF.